The 9 T cell receptor beta chains reported below all come from one sample, sequenced in a study of cytomegalovirus exposure and HLA in healthy donors listed by TCRdb under 2017. The library was built by means of the immunoSEQ multiplex PCR assay. For the multiplex PCR, a mixture combining 60 forward primers for TCR Vbeta segments and 13 reverse primers for TCR Jbeta segments was used. TCRdb re-hosts the immuneACCESS table, in-frame sequences only. Its copies lack some clones; in the studies checked, an unresolved V gene accounts for under half of them, and the cause for the rest is not known. The sample table lists about 150,000 clones, less than 90% of them with a count of one. Jointly, the top ten make up 0.38% of the sample. Sequencing input: PBMCs. The source is a boy between 2 and 10 years old in good health and CMV-seronegative.

This clone was seen a handful of times. The sample has other DNA sequences that encode this CDR3 too. V is TRBV13 and J is TRBJ2-7; D may be TRBD2 (6 bases). The CDR3 runs 15 residues. The germline V gene has CDR1 PRHDT and CDR2 FYEKMQ (reference sequence). V dropped 0 bases and J dropped 3 bases, with 12 bases sitting between them. The CDR3 DNA is TGTGCCAGCAGCTTAGGCGGGAGACCTAGCTACGAGCAGTACTTC. Protein sequence: CASSLGGRPSYEQYF.

This chain connects TRBV28 to TRBJ1-5, with D possibly being TRBD1 (6 bases). The CDR3 is made up of 13 amino acids. V was pared by 2 bases and J by 6 bases, with 8 bases between. Germline values: CDR1 MDHEN, CDR2 SYDVKM. For the CDR3, the DNA is TGTGCCAGCAGTTTAGCAGGGGCTCAGCCCCAGCATTTT. Residues: CASSLAGAQPQHF.

The chain combines TRBV28 with TRBJ2-5, with 8 bases that match TRBD1. The V and J ends lost 5 bases and 11 bases, in that order; junction bases with no gene match: 16. The V gene's germline CDR1 is MDHEN and CDR2 SYDVKM. The CDR3 covers 15 residues. The CDR3 region is CASSPPGTGGREQYF. In DNA, the CDR3 is TGTGCCAGCAGTCCGCCCGGGACAGGCGGCCGGGAGCAGTACTTC.

The chain recombines TRBV2 with TRBJ2-5; TRBD1 matches 7 bases. The germline CDR1 and CDR2 sequences are SNHLY and FYNNEI. The ends lost 3 bases at V and 5 bases at J; junction bases unmatched: 0. There are 12 residues in the CDR3. CDR3 bases: TGTGCCAGCAGTGACAGGGGGGAGACCCAGTACTTC. Its protein product is CASSDRGETQYF. Drawing the rest from reference TRBV2 and TRBJ2-5, the complete variable domain is EPEVTQTPSHQVTQMGQEVILRCVPISNHLYFYWYRQILGQKVEFLVSFYNNEISEKSEIFDDQFSVERPDGSNFTLKIRSTKLEDSAMYFCASSDRGETQYFGPGTRLLVL.

The V and J genes are TRBV13 and TRBJ2-3; TRBD1 aligns across 7 bases. V lost 5 bases and J lost 0; bases outside the gene matches: 8. CDR1 and CDR2 (germline): PRHDT, FYEKMQ (reference sequence). This CDR3 has 16 amino acids. CDR3 loop: CASSPLGTESTDTQYF. In nucleotides, the CDR3 is TGTGCCAGCAGCCCTCTGGGGACAGAGAGCACAGATACGCAGTATTTT.

J is TRBJ2-2 and V is TRBV7-8; possibly TRBD1 for D (5 bases). Trimming cost V 0 bases and J 6 bases, with 14 bases left between them. Germline V lookup: CDR1 SGHVS, CDR2 FQNEAQ. There are 16 residues in the CDR3. The CDR3 DNA is TGTGCCAGCAGCTTAGCGTTAGGGGTATCATCCGGGGAGCTGTTTTTT. Translated: CASSLALGVSSGELFF.

The genes are TRBV6-1 and TRBJ2-7, with 11 bases that match TRBD2. The CDR3 runs 14 residues. V shed 6 bases and J 3 bases; nucleotides not matched to a gene: 4. CDR1 MNHNS and CDR2 SASEGT come from the germline V gene. The CDR3 DNA reads TGTGCCAGCAGGTTAACTAGCGGGGGCTACGAGCAGTACTTC. It is translated as CASRLTSGGYEQYF.

The chain has TRBV9 and TRBJ2-1, with 7 bases fitting TRBD2. Losses at the gene ends were 3 bases for V and 2 bases for J; bases not matched to a gene: 14. Germline values: CDR1 SGDLS, CDR2 YYNGEE. The CDR3 length is 18 residues. The CDR3 DNA is TGTGCCAGCAGCGCTAGTGTTCCGACTAGCCCCGCCTACAATGAGCAGTTCTTC. Encoded protein: CASSASVPTSPAYNEQFF.

The chain recombines TRBV11-2 with TRBJ2-3; D gene unclear. The CDR3 contains 12 residues. The germline V and J ends were trimmed by 1 base and 6 bases, with 5 bases remaining between them. Germline V lookup: CDR1 SGHAT, CDR2 FQNNGV. The CDR3 bases are TGTGCCAGCAGCTTAGCCGGGGATACGCAGTATTTT. Residues: CASSLAGDTQYF.